This TCR beta chain stems from a study of T cell responses to AZD1222 COVID-19 vaccine (dated by TCRdb to about 2021). Study-level background: A total of approximately 240 trial participants underwent TCR sequencing, of whom approximately 210 received two doses of AZD1222 and about 25 received two doses of the MenACWY control vaccine. Trial participants were enrolled by age into 18-55, 56-69 and 70-plus year subgroups, with roughly 150, 30 and 60 TCR-sequenced participants respectively.

The cysteine opens and the phenylalanine closes a CDR3 of 14 amino acids. Only the CDR3 part of the read is kept: 42 bases, read in frame from the first base. The trim is 0 bases for V and 3 bases for J, with a gap of 9 bases between the germline ends. CDR1 LGHDT and CDR2 YNNKEL were looked up in the germline V gene (reference sequence). The CDR3 regions of human TCRbeta chains were subjected to immunosequencing. On the authors' methods: TCRs in the repertoires were compared against a reference library of SARS-CoV-2-specific TCRs that had been generated with the MIRA antigen-specificity platform. Breadth was defined as the fraction of unique TCRs that were SARS-CoV-2-associated. Depth was defined as the fraction of total T cells that were SARS-CoV-2-associated. Each spike-specific TCR was assigned to its reactive spike region and to a CD4 or CD8 class using the MIRA data. Log10-transformed breadth and depth values were compared by one-way ANOVA with Sidak's multiple comparisons tests. TCRdb mirrors the immuneACCESS table, restricted to in-frame sequences. Some clones are absent from its copies; in checked studies, under half trace to an unresolved V gene, and the reason for the others is unknown. D and trimming were read from the DNA, whereas the V and J calls and clone size are those reported in that table. Within this sample are 65,000 to 75,000 clones, with more than 75% of them counted one time only. The top ten hold around 4.4% of the sample.

The time point label here, explained by the study, means: about 28 days (+/-7) after the second vaccine dose. The sample's treatment or condition, from its label and the paper: meningococcal conjugate vaccine given as trial control. Samples from vaccinated people were obtained from the UK trials COV001 and COV002, which included a single-blind randomized controlled phase 2/3 trial of AZD1222 (ChAdOx1 nCoV-19) in healthy adults. For TCRbeta chain sequencing, PBMC samples were collected from trial participants at day 0 and at day 28 after the second dose. The sample holds one count of this clone. Its antigen is still unknown. Within one base of it there is no much larger clone, and no base qualities were kept. Broader findings and caveats from the paper: Conclusions about previously exposed vaccinees are limited, since just 5 or 6 AZD1222 recipients were seropositive for SARS-CoV-2 at baseline. The vaccine-associated CD4 TCRs covered the entire spike protein, and the dominant responses fell in regions 160-218 and 743-854. Nearly half of unique spike-specific TCRs reportedly recognized epitopes outside regions mutated in the B.1.351 and B.1.1.7 variants. The 56-69-year group was small, and its depth increase did not reach significance, likely because of low power. After two AZD1222 doses, both the breadth and the depth of spike-specific TCRs were significantly higher than at day 0 and than in MenACWY recipients. Participants were mostly white British, with more females than males. The authors suggested clonal diversity may have been underestimated. Because no day 14 peak-response samples were available, the repertoires could be characterized only after the peak T cell response.

The TCR comes from an adult who received the MenACWY meningococcal vaccine as a control. This receptor chain uses TRBV3-1 (or the pseudogene TRBV3-2) and TRBJ2-7; a confident D gene designation cannot be given. Specimen: peripheral blood, collected 28 days after the second dose of the MenACWY control vaccine. The DNA sequence is TGTGCCAGCAGCCAAGACGGGTGGGGCTACGAGCAGTACTTC. It translates to CASSQDGWGYEQYF.